There are a few counts of the clone carrying this T cell receptor (beta chain). Antigen unknown. Genes and germline come from the mouse. The data were obtained in a study of CD8+ T cells in alopecia areata. As for the study in general: Graft recipients were roughly 6-11-week-old female C3H/HeJ mice, and donor skin originated from approximately 6-13-month-old C3H/HeJ mice with spontaneous alopecia. Study observations and caveats: Sharing of TCR sequences between patients (possibly for HLA-related reasons) was less clear than in mice. Compared with normal scalp, lesional scalp had higher clonality and more expanded CD8+ clones. Scalp sequencing also captures normal skin's resident alphabeta T cells.

Sequencing templates came from extracted RNA that was reverse transcribed into cDNA. Sequencing was performed with immunoSEQ multiplex PCR; in TCRdb, only in-frame clones are kept and a portion is missing. This sample carries some 120,000 clones, none of them present only once. The sequenced sample was lesional skin. This TCR was recovered from a C3H/HeJ mouse with alopecia areata. The MHC haplotype of this mouse line is H2-k.

CDR3 region: CASSETASYEQYF. CDR3 DNA (partial): TGTGCCAGCAGTGAAACTGCCTCCTAT. V and J are TRBV13-3 and TRBJ2-7; D is unresolved. From the germline J gene comes the end of the CDR3, since the read stops 4 residues before it. The CDR3 is 13 amino acids. The V and J ends lost 2 bases and 0 bases respectively, with 6 bases between them. Germline values: CDR1 NNHDY, CDR2 SYVADS.